A single sample is the source of the 11 T cell receptor beta chains below, sequenced in a study of identical twins. One entry per CDR3 protein, called by TCRdb with MiXCR from the 5' RACE reads. There are about 480,000 distinct CDR3 sequences in the sample; 14% occur only once, and around 0.52% lies in the top ten. These same records also appear under a second study, on yellow fever vaccine responses in identical twins.

Sequenced sample: CD4+ T cells sorted from blood. All receptors come from a woman between 18 and 30 years old in good health.

The chain couples TRBV27 to TRBJ2-7; 8 bases match TRBD1. Germline values: CDR1 MNHEY, CDR2 SMNVEV (reference sequence). The CDR3 runs to 19 residues. V lost 2 bases and J lost 1; bases outside the gene matches: 16. The CDR3 DNA reads TGTGCCAGCAGTTTAGGGGCAGGGGGCTTTCCCCCTAGATCCTACGAGCAGTACTTC. This gives the protein CASSLGAGGFPPRSYEQYF.

The chain links TRBV10-3 to TRBJ2-2; D call uncertain. This CDR3 is 15 amino acids long. V lost 4 bases and J lost 0, with 9 bases in between. CDR1 is ENHRY and CDR2 is SYGVKD in the germline V gene. The CDR3 coding sequence is TGTGCCATCAGTGGGGGTCAGCCGAACACCGGGGAGCTGTTTTTT. As protein: CAISGGQPNTGELFF.

This clonotype was detected only once. The chain links TRBV5-6 to TRBJ2-3; D gene ambiguous. Trimming cost V 1 base and J 2 bases, with 14 bases left between them. The germline V gene encodes CDR1 SGHDT and CDR2 YYEEEE. The CDR3 is 16 residues long. Here the CDR3 DNA reads TGTGCCAGCAGCTTGTACCCGGCGACACCCACAGATACGCAGTATTTT. This encodes CASSLYPATPTDTQYF.

The CDR3 DNA follows: TGTGCCAGCAGTAACATTCCTAGCGGGAGTATCAACGAGCAGTACTTC. This sequence encodes CASSNIPSGSINEQYF. The J gene is TRBJ2-7, the V gene TRBV5-6, with 10 positions matching TRBD2. The CDR3 is 16 residues long. Germline V gene sequence: CDR1 SGHDT, CDR2 YYEEEE. With 5 bases clipped from V and 5 bases from J, the junction kept 13 bases outside the gene matches.

V is TRBV20-1 and J is TRBJ2-1, with 7 bases matching TRBD2. The CDR3 has 15 residues. V was pared by 0 bases and J by 4 bases, with 6 bases of the junction left unmatched. The germline gives CDR1 DFQATT, CDR2 SNEGSKA (reference sequence). In nucleotides, the CDR3 is TGCAGTGCTAGAGATCTTGCTAGCGGATACAATGAGCAGTTCTTC. Its protein is CSARDLASGYNEQFF.

V is TRBV20-1 and J is TRBJ2-7, with D perhaps matching TRBD2 (7 bases). Trimming pared 0 bases from V and 5 bases from J, leaving 17 bases between. The CDR3 length is 15 residues. Germline V CDR1 and CDR2: DFQATT, SNEGSKA (reference sequence). CDR3 sequence reads: CSARDKGGGVHEQYF. CDR3 sequence (DNA): TGCAGTGCTAGAGATAAGGGAGGGGGAGTCCACGAGCAGTACTTC.

This chain joins TRBV24-1 and TRBJ2-7, with 10 nucleotides matching TRBD1. There are 15 residues in the CDR3. The J segment lost 6 bases and the V segment lost 2 bases, leaving 6 bases of the junction unmatched. Germline-derived CDR1 and CDR2 are KGHDR and SFDVKD. This chain's CDR3 is CATSDSGTGAFEQYF. The CDR3 region has the DNA TGTGCCACCAGTGATTCCGGGACAGGGGCCTTCGAGCAGTACTTC.

This clonotype has just a few counts. The DNA is left out, because the CDR3 cannot be placed on it with certainty; the CDR3 is given as TCRdb lists it. J is TRBJ2-1 and V is TRBV10-2. CDR1 is WSHSY, CDR2 SAAADI, per germline. The CDR3 spans 11 residues, counting both ends. CDR3 residues: CASSSSDEQFF.

The V call is TRBV20-1, the J call TRBJ2-1; D remains unclear. The ends were cut back, 5 bases at V and 0 bases at J, with 14 bases in the middle. This CDR3 is 15 amino acids long. Looked up from germline, CDR1 is DFQATT and CDR2 is SNEGSKA (reference sequence). The CDR3 nucleotides are TGCAGTGCTGGGTATGGGATAAGCTCCTACAATGAGCAGTTCTTC. Translation: CSAGYGISSYNEQFF.

A note on this clonotype: Possible read error: a much larger clone is one base away. J is TRBJ2-3 and V is TRBV5-1; 7 nucleotides match TRBD1. The germline V gene has CDR1 SGHRS and CDR2 YFSETQ. The CDR3 sequence is 14 residues long. V dropped 4 bases and J dropped 3; count of bases not matched to a gene: 5. The CDR3 DNA reads as TGCGCCAGCAGCACCCGGGACAGAACAGATACGCAGTATTTT. This gives the protein CASSTRDRTDTQYF.

This clonotype was observed a few times. CDR3 nucleotide sequence: TGCAGCGCCTCAGGGAAATTTAGCACAGATACGCAGTATTTT. It translates to CSASGKFSTDTQYF. The chain has TRBV29-1 and TRBJ2-3, with D possibly being TRBD1 (5 bases). This CDR3 spans 14 amino acids. Trimming took off 7 bases at V and 0 bases at J, with 14 bases between the two ends. CDR1 SQVTM and CDR2 ANQGSEA come from the germline V gene.